These 30 T cell receptor beta chains share one sample of origin, sequenced in a study of patients with pleural tuberculosis. TCRdb reprocessed the reads via MiXCR and lists one record per CDR3 protein. The data show 29,000 or so distinct CDR3 sequences, about 18% seen once. Sequenced: peripheral blood. Receptors originate from a human donor with pleural tuberculosis.

This clonotype was recorded many times. The V gene is TRBV5-1, the J gene TRBJ2-5; D remains ambiguous. Trimming cost V 2 bases and J 0 bases, with 8 bases left between them. The CDR3 totals 14 residues. Germline lookup yields CDR1 SGHRS and CDR2 YFSETQ. DNA of the CDR3: TGCGCCAGCAGCTTCGCCAGGTACCAAGAGACCCAGTACTTC. This codes for CASSFARYQETQYF.

This clonotype was seen ten or more times. V usage is TRBV7-9 and J usage is TRBJ2-1, with 10 positions matching TRBD1. The V and J ends lost 6 bases and 7 bases, in that order; junction bases with no gene match: 12. The CDR3 extends over 16 amino acids. Germline V gives CDR1 SEHNR, CDR2 FQNEAQ (reference sequence). CDR3: CASSWPGQGFRNEQFF. Here the CDR3 DNA reads TGTGCCAGCAGTTGGCCGGGACAGGGGTTCAGGAATGAGCAGTTCTTC.

Relative to its sample, this clonotype is medium-sized. V and J are TRBV28 and TRBJ1-5; D gene uncertain. Trimming took 1 base from V and 3 from J, leaving 7 bases between them. Germline lookup yields CDR1 MDHEN and CDR2 SYDVKM. The CDR3 is made up of 14 amino acids. Here the CDR3 reads CASSLFQVNQPQHF. As DNA, the CDR3 is TGTGCCAGCAGTTTATTCCAGGTCAATCAGCCCCAGCATTTT.

CDR3 in amino acids: CASSSYSGSTDTQYF. CDR3 in DNA: TGTGCCAGCAGTTCATATAGCGGCAGCACAGATACGCAGTATTTT. This chain uses TRBV12-3 or TRBV12-4 with TRBJ2-3; possibly TRBD2 for D (6 bases). V lost 4 bases, J lost 0 bases, and 11 bases lay in between. The CDR3 spans 15 residues.

The chain joins TRBV2 to TRBJ2-7; the match to TRBD2 covers 10 bases. J lost 0 bases, V lost 6 bases, and 8 bases had no gene match. Germline V gives CDR1 SNHLY, CDR2 FYNNEI. CDR3 length equals 16 residues. CDR3 loop: CASRRTSGRGSYEQYF. The CDR3 DNA follows: TGTGCCAGCAGGAGGACTAGCGGCAGAGGCTCCTACGAGCAGTACTTC.

At least ten counts were recorded for this clonotype. The rearrangement links TRBV10-3 to TRBJ2-7; D is tentatively TRBD1 or TRBD2 (5 bases each). The CDR3 extends over 15 amino acids. V lost 6 bases and J lost 3, with 18 bases in between. CDR1 is ENHRY, CDR2 SYGVKD, per germline. The CDR3 nucleotides read TGTGCCATCAGAGACCTGACAGCTGGGAGCTACGAGCAGTACTTC. Translated: CAIRDLTAGSYEQYF.

This clonotype was picked up many times. CDR3 in amino acids: CASSQPGTARNQPQHF. The CDR3 nucleotides read TGCGCCAGCAGCCAACCCGGGACGGCACGCAATCAGCCCCAGCATTTT. This chain joins TRBV4-1 and TRBJ1-5, with a weak D call TRBD1 (5 bases). Trimming took 2 bases from V and 2 from J, leaving 13 bases between them. Germline values: CDR1 MGHRA, CDR2 YSYEKL. The CDR3 covers 16 residues.

This clonotype was recorded at least ten times. This sequence joins TRBV5-1 and TRBJ2-2; D gene uncertain. The V gene's germline CDR1 is SGHRS and CDR2 YFSETQ. This CDR3 has 14 amino acids. Trimming stripped 1 base from V and 1 base from J, with 5 bases between. The CDR3 is CASSLTGNTGELFF. The CDR3 nucleotides read TGCGCCAGCAGCTTGACCGGGAACACCGGGGAGCTGTTTTTT. The full variable domain, rest sourced from reference TRBV5-1 and TRBJ2-2, is KAGVTQTPRYLIKTRGQQVTLSCSPISGHRSVSWYQQTPGQGLQFLFEYFSETQRNKGNFPGRFSGRQFSNSRSEMNVSTLELGDSALYLCASSLTGNTGELFFGEGSRLTVL.

About this clonotype itself: The CDR3 does not end in the conserved phenylalanine or tryptophan, so this is likely a read error. This chain links TRBV10-3 with TRBJ1-2; a possible D gene is TRBD1 (5 bases). The germline CDR1 and CDR2 sequences are ENHRY and SYGVKD. The CDR3 consists of 13 residues. V was shortened by 2 bases and J by 4 bases, with 8 bases between the two germline ends. The CDR3 region is CAISEAGLYGYTV. The CDR3 DNA reads TGTGCCATCAGTGAGGCGGGACTCTATGGCTACACCGTC.

A remark on this clonotype: One end of the junction fails to match germline, which may point to a read error. This chain joins TRBV12-3 or TRBV12-4 and TRBJ2-7; D not certain. The CDR3 loop spans 11 amino acids. The CDR3 protein is CTSSLNYEQYF. The DNA of the CDR3 is TGTACCAGCAGTCTTAACTACGAGCAGTACTTC.

This clonotype was seen at least ten times. CDR3 amino acids: CASMGTSGIREQFF. The CDR3 bases are TGTGCCAGCATGGGGACTAGCGGGATCCGTGAGCAGTTCTTC. J is TRBJ2-1 and V is TRBV2; 13 positions agree with TRBD2. Germline V gives CDR1 SNHLY, CDR2 FYNNEI. J lost 9 bases, V lost 7 bases, and 6 bases had no gene match. The CDR3 extends over 14 amino acids. Full variable domain (rest looked up from reference TRBV2 and TRBJ2-1): EPEVTQTPSHQVTQMGQEVILRCVPISNHLYFYWYRQILGQKVEFLVSFYNNEISEKSEIFDDQFSVERPDGSNFTLKIRSTKLEDSAMYFCASMGTSGIREQFFGPGTRLTVL.

The chain has TRBV28 and TRBJ1-5; D is ambiguous. Trimming took 9 bases from V and 0 from J, leaving 12 bases between them. CDR1 is MDHEN, CDR2 SYDVKM, per germline. There are 14 residues in the CDR3. The CDR3 DNA reads as TGTGCCAGTAGTGACGTTTATAGCAATCAGCCCCAGCATTTT. Protein sequence: CASSDVYSNQPQHF.

In this sample, this clonotype turned up many times. This chain uses TRBV4-2 with TRBJ2-5, with TRBD1 identical over 7 bases. The ends lost 0 bases at V and 2 bases at J; junction bases unmatched: 3. Germline CDR1 reads LGHNA; CDR2 reads YNFKEQ. CDR3 length: 15 residues. Here the CDR3 reads CASSQDWGQQETQYF. DNA for the CDR3: TGTGCCAGCAGCCAAGATTGGGGACAGCAAGAGACCCAGTACTTC.

This clonotype was seen ten or more times. The J gene is TRBJ2-7, the V gene TRBV27; no definite D call. V was shortened by 0 bases and J by 6 bases, with 15 bases between the two germline ends. The germline gives CDR1 MNHEY, CDR2 SMNVEV (reference sequence). The CDR3 spans 15 residues. The CDR3 nucleotides are TGTGCCAGCAGTTTATCACGGACCCTTTTCTCCGAGCAGTACTTC. Translating gives CASSLSRTLFSEQYF.

This clonotype was counted many times. V gene TRBV20-1 combines with J gene TRBJ1-5; TRBD1 matches at 9 bases. J gave up 4 bases and V 3 bases, and 4 bases lay outside the gene matches. Germline V gives CDR1 DFQATT, CDR2 SNEGSKA (reference sequence). This CDR3 comprises 14 residues. DNA of the CDR3: TGCAGTGCTAGGACCGGGACAGGGAATCAGCCCCAGCATTTT. It encodes CSARTGTGNQPQHF.

By frequency in the sample, this clonotype is medium-sized. The V gene is TRBV6-2 or TRBV6-3, the J gene TRBJ1-6; D unclear. Between the trimmed V and J ends, which lost 2 bases and 10 bases, there was a span of 9 bases. The germline CDR1 and CDR2 sequences are MNHEY and SVGEGT. The CDR3 extends over 13 amino acids. CDR3 in DNA: TGTGCCAGCAGTTACCCCAGAGGGTCACCCCTCCACTTT. The encoded protein is CASSYPRGSPLHF.

For this clonotype: An end of the junction differs from the germline gene, which may be a read error. The genes are TRBV6-5 and TRBJ1-1, with TRBD1 matching over 9 bases. Looked up from germline, CDR1 is MNHEY and CDR2 is SVGAGI. The CDR3 length is 13 residues. DNA for the CDR3: TGTGCCAGCAGTCACACAGGGGGCACCGAAGCTTCCTTT. This sequence encodes CASSHTGGTEASF.

This clonotype was picked up many times. The chain combines TRBV20-1 with TRBJ2-1, with D possibly TRBD2 on 5 matching bases. Germline CDR1 DFQATT, CDR2 SNEGSKA (reference sequence). CDR3 length: 16 residues. The V and J ends lost 0 bases and 3 bases respectively, with 15 bases between them. The CDR3: CSARDNVVGLYNEQFF. The CDR3 DNA follows: TGCAGTGCTAGAGATAATGTGGTCGGACTCTACAATGAGCAGTTCTTC.

This clonotype has a handful of counts. The junction differs from germline at one of its ends, possibly a read error. The genes are TRBV6-1 and TRBJ2-1, with a tentative D call TRBD1 (6 bases). Germline V CDR1 and CDR2: MNHNS, SASEGT. CDR3 length: 12 residues. CDR3 sequence (DNA): TGTGCCAGCACCCTACAGGGCAATGGGCAGTTCTTT. Amino acid sequence: CASTLQGNGQFF.

This clonotype was picked up many times. The chain carries TRBV4-2 and TRBJ1-2, with unresolved D. Germline V gene data show CDR1 as LGHNA and CDR2 as YNFKEQ. Trimming pared 1 base from V and 0 bases from J, leaving 9 bases between. The CDR3 covers 15 residues. CDR3 in DNA: TGTGCCAGCAGCCAAGTTCAGAATACTAACTATGGCTACACCTTC. Amino acid sequence: CASSQVQNTNYGYTF.

In its sample, this clonotype was seen a few times. V and J are TRBV6-5 and TRBJ2-3, with D tentatively TRBD2 (5 bases). The CDR3 is 13 amino acids. Germline CDR1 is MNHEY and CDR2 is SVGAGI. Trimming stripped 6 bases from V and 2 bases from J, with 9 bases between. CDR3 region: CASRFGDTDTQYF. CDR3 nucleotide sequence: TGTGCCAGCAGATTCGGGGACACAGATACGCAGTATTTT.

This clonotype was seen repeatedly, ten times or more. A single base separates this from a much larger clone, so it may be a read error. The V gene is TRBV6-6, the J gene TRBJ2-7; TRBD2 matches 8 bases. Germline V gene sequence: CDR1 MNHNY, CDR2 SVGAGI (reference sequence). The CDR3 runs 14 residues. The DNA of the CDR3 is TGTGCCAGCTGGAGAGGCGGGAGGACCTACGAGCGGTACTTC. It is translated as CASWRGGRTYERYF.

The J gene is TRBJ2-1, the V gene TRBV27; perhaps TRBD1 as D (5 bases). The CDR3 has 14 residues. Trimming shortened V by 6 bases and J by 8 bases, and 17 bases separated the two germline ends. Germline V gene lookup returns CDR1 MNHEY and CDR2 SMNVEV (reference sequence). CDR3 bases: TGTGCCAGCAGCCTAGACAGCTCCTGCGATGAGCAGTTCTTC. Its protein is CASSLDSSCDEQFF.

This clonotype was detected ten times or more. The chain combines TRBV6-2 or TRBV6-3 with TRBJ2-7, with 9 bases aligning to TRBD1. The CDR3 contains 15 residues. CDR1 and CDR2 from the germline V gene are MNHEY and SVGEGT. V shed 2 bases and J 5 bases; nucleotides not matched to a gene: 7. Here the CDR3 DNA reads TGTGCCAGCAGTTACCTTCGGACAGGGGCGGACGAGCAGTACTTC. Translated, it gives CASSYLRTGADEQYF.

V usage is TRBV6-2 or TRBV6-3 and J usage is TRBJ2-1; TRBD2 is a possible D gene (5 bases). Looked up from germline, CDR1 is MNHEY and CDR2 is SVGEGT. The CDR3 spans 18 residues. With 8 bases removed from V and 0 bases from J, the gap between germline ends came to 23 bases. The CDR3 region has the DNA TGTGCCAGCGCTTTTACTCCCGGAGGACGGGGCTCCTACAATGAGCAGTTCTTC. This sequence encodes CASAFTPGGRGSYNEQFF.

This clonotype has at least ten counts. The gene calls are TRBV5-1 and TRBJ1-1; no clear D. Trimming took off 6 bases at V and 4 bases at J, with 16 bases between the two ends. CDR1 and CDR2 from the germline V gene are SGHRS and YFSETQ. The CDR3 is 14 amino acids. The DNA for the CDR3 is TGCGCCAGCACCCTTACAAGGGAAGTCACTGAAGCTTTCTTT. Its translation: CASTLTREVTEAFF.

This clonotype was counted once. The rearrangement links TRBV6-2 or TRBV6-3 to TRBJ2-5, with 14 positions matching TRBD2. V gave up 2 bases and J gave up 4 bases; unmatched junction bases: 3. CDR1 and CDR2 from the germline V gene are MNHEY and SVGEGT. CDR3 size: 16 residues. Here the CDR3 DNA reads TGTGCCAGCAGTTACCGCGGGACTAGCGGGAGAGAGACCCAGTACTTC. Translating gives CASSYRGTSGRETQYF.

Many counts were recorded for this clonotype. The junction differs from germline at one of its ends, possibly a read error. The chain has TRBV4-3 and TRBJ2-2; 7 bases are a match to TRBD1. The length of the CDR3 is 16 residues. The germline gives CDR1 LGHNA, CDR2 YSLEER. The CDR3 nucleotides read TGCGCCAGCAGCCAAGATCGACAGGGAAACACCGGGAAGCTGTTTTTT. It encodes CASSQDRQGNTGKLFF.

The V call is TRBV9, the J call TRBJ1-1; 7 positions agree with TRBD1. Germline V lookup: CDR1 SGDLS, CDR2 YYNGEE. This CDR3 has 14 residues. The junction had 5 bases not matched to a gene; V was cut back by 2 bases and J by 4 bases. The CDR3 reads CASSVTGTSTEAFF. As DNA, the CDR3 is TGTGCCAGCAGCGTGACAGGGACGAGCACTGAAGCTTTCTTT.

This clonotype was seen repeatedly, ten times or more. V and J are TRBV28 and TRBJ1-2; maybe TRBD1 (5 bases). The germline V gene encodes CDR1 MDHEN and CDR2 SYDVKM. CDR3 length equals 15 residues. The V end lost 5 bases, the J end lost 3 bases, and 16 bases lay between the germline ends. CDR3: CASSSFDGAYYGYTF. The CDR3 bases are TGTGCCAGCAGTAGCTTCGACGGGGCTTACTATGGCTACACCTTC.